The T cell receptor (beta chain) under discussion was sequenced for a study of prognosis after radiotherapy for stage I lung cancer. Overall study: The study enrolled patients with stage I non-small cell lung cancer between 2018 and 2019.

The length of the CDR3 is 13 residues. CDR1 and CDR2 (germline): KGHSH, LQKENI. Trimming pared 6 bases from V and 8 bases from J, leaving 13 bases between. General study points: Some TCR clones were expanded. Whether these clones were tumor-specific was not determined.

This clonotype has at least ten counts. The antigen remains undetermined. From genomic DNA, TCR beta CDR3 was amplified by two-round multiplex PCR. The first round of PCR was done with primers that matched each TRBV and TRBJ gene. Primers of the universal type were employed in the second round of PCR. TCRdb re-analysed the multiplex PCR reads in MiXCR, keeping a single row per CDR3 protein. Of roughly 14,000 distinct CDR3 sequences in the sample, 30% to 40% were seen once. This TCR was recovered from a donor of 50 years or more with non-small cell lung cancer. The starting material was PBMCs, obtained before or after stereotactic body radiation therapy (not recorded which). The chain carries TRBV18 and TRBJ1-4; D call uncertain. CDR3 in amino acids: CASSKGREEKLFF. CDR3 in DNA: TGTGCCAGCTCTAAGGGTCGGGAAGAAAAACTGTTTTTT.